This T cell receptor (beta chain) was identified during a study of T cells in Graves' hyperthyroidism and ophthalmopathy. Only one count was recorded for this clonotype. Its specificity is not known. Findings and caveats of the study: Most clonotypes expanded in thyroid above 0.001 were likewise present in blood. Model-based prediction identified ophthalmopathy a median around seven months prior to its onset.

Using RNA transcripts as the source, TCR beta CDR3 regions were amplified. RT-PCR in the first round (using the HTBI primer set) targeted the TCR CDR3. TCRdb called the multiplex PCR reads again in MiXCR, with one record for every CDR3 protein. Of approximately 720,000 distinct CDR3 sequences detected, 15% to 20% appear once; the ten largest clones hold over 15%. The germline CDR1 and CDR2 sequences are DFQATT and SNEGSKA (reference sequence). With 6 bases removed from V and 11 bases from J, the gap between germline ends came to 22 bases. CDR3 size: 14 residues. Sequenced material: blood. The receptor was isolated from a woman aged 50 to 60 with Graves' hyperthyroidism that later progressed to Graves' ophthalmopathy. This chain connects TRBV20-1 to TRBJ2-2, with a possible D match to TRBD2 (5 bases). The CDR3 nucleotides read TGCAGTGCCGCAAGAGGGCTTATCCCCCCCGAGCTGTTTTTT. It encodes CSAARGLIPPELFF.